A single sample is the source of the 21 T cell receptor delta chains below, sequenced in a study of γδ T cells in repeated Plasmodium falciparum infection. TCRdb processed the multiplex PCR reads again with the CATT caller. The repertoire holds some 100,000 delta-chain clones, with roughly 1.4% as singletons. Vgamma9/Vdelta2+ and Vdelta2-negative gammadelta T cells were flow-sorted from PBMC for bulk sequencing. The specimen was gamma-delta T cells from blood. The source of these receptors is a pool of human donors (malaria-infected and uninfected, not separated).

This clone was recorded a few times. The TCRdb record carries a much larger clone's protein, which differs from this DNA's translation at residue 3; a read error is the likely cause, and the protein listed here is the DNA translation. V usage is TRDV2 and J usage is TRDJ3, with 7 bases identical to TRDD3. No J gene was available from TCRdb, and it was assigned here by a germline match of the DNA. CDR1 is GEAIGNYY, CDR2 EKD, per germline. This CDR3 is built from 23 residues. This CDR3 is CARDLPVGGGRYPSSWDTRQMFF. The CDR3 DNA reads TGTGCCCGTGACCTGCCCGTTGGTGGGGGACGATACCCCAGCTCCTGGGACACCCGACAGATGTTTTTC.

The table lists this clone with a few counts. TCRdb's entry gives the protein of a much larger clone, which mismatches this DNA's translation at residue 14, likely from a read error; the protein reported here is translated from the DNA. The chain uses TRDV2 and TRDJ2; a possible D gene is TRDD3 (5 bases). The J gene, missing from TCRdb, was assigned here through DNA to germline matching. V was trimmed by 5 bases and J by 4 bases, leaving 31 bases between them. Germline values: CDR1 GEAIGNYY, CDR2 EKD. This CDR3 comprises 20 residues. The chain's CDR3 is CACVKREERGIFASTAQLFF. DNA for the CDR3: TGTGCCTGTGTCAAAAGGGAAGAGAGGGGAATCTTCGCTTCGACAGCACAACTCTTCTTT.

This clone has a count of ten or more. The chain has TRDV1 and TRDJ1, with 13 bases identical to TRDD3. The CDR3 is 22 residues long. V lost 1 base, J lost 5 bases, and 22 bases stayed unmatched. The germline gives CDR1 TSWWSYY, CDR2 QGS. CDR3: CALGEHEGFPQVLGDTRDKLIF. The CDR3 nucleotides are TGTGCTCTTGGGGAACACGAGGGCTTCCCCCAAGTACTGGGGGATACGCGGGATAAACTCATCTTT.

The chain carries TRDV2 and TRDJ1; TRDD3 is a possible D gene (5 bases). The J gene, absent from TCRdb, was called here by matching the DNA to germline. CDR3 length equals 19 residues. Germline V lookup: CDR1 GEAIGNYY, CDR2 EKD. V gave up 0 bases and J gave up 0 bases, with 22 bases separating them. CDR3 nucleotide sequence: TGTGCCTGTGACACCGTGGGAACTGGAGGATCCCCCGACACCGATAAACTCATCTTT. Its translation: CACDTVGTGGSPDTDKLIF.

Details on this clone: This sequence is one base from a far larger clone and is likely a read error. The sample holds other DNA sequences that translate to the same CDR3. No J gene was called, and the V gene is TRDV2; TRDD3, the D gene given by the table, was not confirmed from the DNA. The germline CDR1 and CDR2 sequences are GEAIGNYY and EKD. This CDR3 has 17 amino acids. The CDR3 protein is CACDSVLGIPSGDKLIF. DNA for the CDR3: TGTGCCTGTGACTCGGTACTGGGGATCCCTTCGGGCGATAAACTCATTTTT.

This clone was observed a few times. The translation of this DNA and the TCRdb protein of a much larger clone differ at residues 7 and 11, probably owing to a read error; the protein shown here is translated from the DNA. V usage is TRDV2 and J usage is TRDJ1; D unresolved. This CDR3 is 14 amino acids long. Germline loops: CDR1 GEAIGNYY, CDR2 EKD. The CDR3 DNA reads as TGTGCCTGTGACACCGGGTGCTACACCGATAGACTCATCTTT. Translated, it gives CACDTGCYTDRLIF.

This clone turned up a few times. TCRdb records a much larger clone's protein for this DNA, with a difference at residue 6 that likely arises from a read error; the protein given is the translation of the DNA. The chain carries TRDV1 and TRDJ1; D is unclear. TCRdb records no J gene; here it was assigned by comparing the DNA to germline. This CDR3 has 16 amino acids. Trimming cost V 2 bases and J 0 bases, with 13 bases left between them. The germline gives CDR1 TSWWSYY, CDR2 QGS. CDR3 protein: CALGEVPGWYTDKLIF. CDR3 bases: TGTGCTCTTGGGGAAGTCCCTGGTTGGTACACCGATAAACTCATCTTT.

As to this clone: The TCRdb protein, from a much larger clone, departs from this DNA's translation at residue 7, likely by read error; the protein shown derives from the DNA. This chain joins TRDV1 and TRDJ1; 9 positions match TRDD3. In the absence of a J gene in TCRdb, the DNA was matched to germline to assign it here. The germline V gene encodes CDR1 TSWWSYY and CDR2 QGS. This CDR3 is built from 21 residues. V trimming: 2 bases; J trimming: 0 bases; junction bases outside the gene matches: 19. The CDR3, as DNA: TGTGCTCTTGGGGAAAGCGCTAGGTACTGGGGGACCCGGGGGTACACCGATAAACTCATCTTT. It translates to CALGESARYWGTRGYTDKLIF.

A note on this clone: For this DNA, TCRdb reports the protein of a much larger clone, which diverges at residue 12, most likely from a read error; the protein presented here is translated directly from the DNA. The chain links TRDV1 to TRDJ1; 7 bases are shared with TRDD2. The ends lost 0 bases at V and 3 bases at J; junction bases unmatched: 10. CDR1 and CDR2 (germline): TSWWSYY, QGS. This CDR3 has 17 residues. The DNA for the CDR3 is TGTGCTCTTGGGGAACTGCCCTTCCTCCCTAACGCCGATAAACTCATCTTT. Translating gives CALGELPFLPNADKLIF.

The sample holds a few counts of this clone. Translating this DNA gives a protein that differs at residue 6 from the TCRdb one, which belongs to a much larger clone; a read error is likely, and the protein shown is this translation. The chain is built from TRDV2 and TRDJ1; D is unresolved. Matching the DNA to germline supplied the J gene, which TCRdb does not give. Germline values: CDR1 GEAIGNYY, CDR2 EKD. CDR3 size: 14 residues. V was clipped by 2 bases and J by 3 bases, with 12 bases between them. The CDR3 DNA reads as TGTGCCTGTGACAGTGCGGGTTACTCCGATAAACTCATCTTT. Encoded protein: CACDSAGYSDKLIF.

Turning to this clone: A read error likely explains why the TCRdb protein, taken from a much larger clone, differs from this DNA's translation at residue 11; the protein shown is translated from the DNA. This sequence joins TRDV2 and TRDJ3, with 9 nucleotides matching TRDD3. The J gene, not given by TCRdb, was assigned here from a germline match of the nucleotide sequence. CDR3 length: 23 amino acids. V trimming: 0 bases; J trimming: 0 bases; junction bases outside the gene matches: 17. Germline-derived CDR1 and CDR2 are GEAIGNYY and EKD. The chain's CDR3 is CACDTVDLGDPFVGSWDTRQMFF. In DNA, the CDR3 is TGTGCCTGTGACACCGTGGACCTGGGGGATCCTTTTGTGGGCTCCTGGGACACCCGACAGATGTTTTTC.

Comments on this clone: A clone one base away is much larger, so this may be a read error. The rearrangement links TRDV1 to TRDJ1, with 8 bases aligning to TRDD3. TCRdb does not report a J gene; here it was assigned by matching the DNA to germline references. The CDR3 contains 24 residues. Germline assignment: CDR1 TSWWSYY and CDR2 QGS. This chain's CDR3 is CALGENLTYAILGVIMSYTDKLIF. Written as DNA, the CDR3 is TGCGCTCTTGGGGAGAACCTTACCTACGCTATACTGGGGGTTATAATGTCGTACACCGATAAACTCATCTTT.

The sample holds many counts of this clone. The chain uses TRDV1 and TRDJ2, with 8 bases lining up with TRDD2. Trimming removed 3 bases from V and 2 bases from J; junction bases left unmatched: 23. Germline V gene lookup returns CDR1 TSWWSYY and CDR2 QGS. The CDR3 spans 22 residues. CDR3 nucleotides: TGTGCTCTTGGGGATCTCTGCCTTCCTAAATTGAGGGATAAGGACTTGACAGCACAACTCTTCTTT. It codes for CALGDLCLPKLRDKDLTAQLFF.

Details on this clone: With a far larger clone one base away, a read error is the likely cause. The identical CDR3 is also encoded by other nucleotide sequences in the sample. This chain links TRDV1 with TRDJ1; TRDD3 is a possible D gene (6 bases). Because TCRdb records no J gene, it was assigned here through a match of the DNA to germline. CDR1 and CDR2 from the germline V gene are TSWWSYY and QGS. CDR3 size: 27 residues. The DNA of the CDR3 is TGTGCTCTTGGGGAGATGAACGTTCTACATCCAAAAGGTTTCAACTGGGACATAGCAAGTCAGACCGACAAACTCATCTTT. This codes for CALGEMNVLHPKGFNWDIASQTDKLIF.

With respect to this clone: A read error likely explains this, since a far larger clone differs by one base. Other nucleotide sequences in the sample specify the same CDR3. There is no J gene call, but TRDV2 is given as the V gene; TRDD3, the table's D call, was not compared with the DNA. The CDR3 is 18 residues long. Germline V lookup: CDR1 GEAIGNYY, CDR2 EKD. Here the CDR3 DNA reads TGTGCCTGTGACTGGGGGAGCGGACCAAGATGGGACACCCGACAGATGTTCTTC. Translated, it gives CACDWGSGPRWDTRQMFF.

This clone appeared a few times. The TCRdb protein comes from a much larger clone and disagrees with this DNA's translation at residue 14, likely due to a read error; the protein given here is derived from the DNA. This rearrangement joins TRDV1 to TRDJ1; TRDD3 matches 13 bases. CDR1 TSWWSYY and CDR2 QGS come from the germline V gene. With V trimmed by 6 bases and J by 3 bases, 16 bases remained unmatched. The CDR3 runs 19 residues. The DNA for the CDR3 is TGTGCTCTTGGAGGCCTGACTGACTGGGGGATACGCGTAGCCGATAAACTCATCTTT. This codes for CALGGLTDWGIRVADKLIF.

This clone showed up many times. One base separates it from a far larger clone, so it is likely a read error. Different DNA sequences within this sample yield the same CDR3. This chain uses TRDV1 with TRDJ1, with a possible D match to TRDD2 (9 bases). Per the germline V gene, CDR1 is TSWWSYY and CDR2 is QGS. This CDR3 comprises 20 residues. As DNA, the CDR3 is TGTGCTCTTGGGGTATCCTTCCTACCGTACTGGGGGGAGTACACCGATAAGCTCATCTTT. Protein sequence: CALGVSFLPYWGEYTDKLIF.

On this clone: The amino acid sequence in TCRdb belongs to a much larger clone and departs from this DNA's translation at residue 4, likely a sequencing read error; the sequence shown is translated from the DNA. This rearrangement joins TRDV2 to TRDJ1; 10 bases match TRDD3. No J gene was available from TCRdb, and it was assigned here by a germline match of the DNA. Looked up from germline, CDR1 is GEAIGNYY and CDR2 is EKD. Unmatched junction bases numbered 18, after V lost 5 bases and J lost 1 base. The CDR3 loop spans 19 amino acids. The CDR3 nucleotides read TGTGCCTGTGGCTCGCTCCTACGGGGTGGGGGATACATCACCGATAAACTCATCTTT. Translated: CACGSLLRGGGYITDKLIF.

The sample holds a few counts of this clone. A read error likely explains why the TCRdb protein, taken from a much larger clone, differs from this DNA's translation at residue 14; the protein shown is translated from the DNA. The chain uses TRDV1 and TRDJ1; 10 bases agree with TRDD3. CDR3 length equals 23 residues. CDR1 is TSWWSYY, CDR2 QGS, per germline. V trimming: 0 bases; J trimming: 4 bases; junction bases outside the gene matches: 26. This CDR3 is CALGELEYWGIYKSPPGGDKLIF. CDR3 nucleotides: TGTGCTCTTGGGGAACTTGAGTACTGGGGGATCTATAAGAGTCCTCCTGGCGGCGATAAACTCATCTTT.

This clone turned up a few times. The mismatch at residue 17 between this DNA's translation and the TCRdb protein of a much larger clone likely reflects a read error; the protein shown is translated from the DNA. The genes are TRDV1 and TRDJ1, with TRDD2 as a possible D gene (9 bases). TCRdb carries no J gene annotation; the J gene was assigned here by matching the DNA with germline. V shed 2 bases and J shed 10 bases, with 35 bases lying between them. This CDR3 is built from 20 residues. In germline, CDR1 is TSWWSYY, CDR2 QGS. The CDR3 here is CALGETFLPQGGYWGERLIF. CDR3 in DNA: TGTGCTCTTGGGGAAACCTTCCTACCCCAAGGTGGGTACTGGGGGGAGAGACTCATCTTT.

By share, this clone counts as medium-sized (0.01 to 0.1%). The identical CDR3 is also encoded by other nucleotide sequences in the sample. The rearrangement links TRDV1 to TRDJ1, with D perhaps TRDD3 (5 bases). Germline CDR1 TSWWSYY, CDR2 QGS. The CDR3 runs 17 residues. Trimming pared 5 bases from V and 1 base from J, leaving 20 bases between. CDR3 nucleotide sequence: TGTGCTCTTGGGCGTACAAAGTGGGGAGGTCTCACCGATAAACTCATCTTT. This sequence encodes CALGRTKWGGLTDKLIF.